The clone carrying this T cell receptor (beta chain) was found once. Trimming removed 4 bases from V and 3 bases from J; junction bases left unmatched: 2. This CDR3 has 13 amino acids. The germline CDR1 and CDR2 sequences are SGHRS and YFSETQ. In the original workflow: Reference gene primer amplification in the assay estimated nucleated cell counts. Clones were sequenced by immunoSEQ multiplex PCR, and TCRdb holds only the in-frame ones, with some missing. For V, J and clone size, that table is used; D and trimming come from the DNA. The sample shows over 90,000 clones, around 90% of them seen only once. The sample is drawn from a study of blood T cell repertoires in COVID-19. Turning to the study itself: Samples representing acute and convalescent COVID-19 were sourced from the United States, Italy and Spain.

Material: peripheral blood. This TCR came from a man in his fifties in a cohort sampled during active COVID-19. The J gene is TRBJ2-7, the V gene TRBV5-1; the match to TRBD1 covers 9 bases. CDR3 nucleotides: TGCGCCAGCAGCCAGGACAGGGGCTACGAGCAGTACTTC. Translating gives CASSQDRGYEQYF.